This T cell receptor (beta chain) comes out of a study of cytomegalovirus exposure and HLA in healthy donors. Trimming stripped 3 bases from V and 1 base from J, with 6 bases between. Germline V CDR1 and CDR2: KGHSH, LQKENI. This CDR3 contains 13 residues. A word on this clone: The antigen remains undetermined. Within the sample, other DNA sequences also encode this same CDR3.

The study ran its PCR with 60 Vbeta and 13 Jbeta primers. TCRdb's table, derived via immunoSEQ multiplex PCR, lists solely in-frame clones and lacks some. The sample contains some 150,000 clones, about 72% of which appear only once. Findings and limits, study-wide: For most TCR beta V segments, an earlier analysis put the productive rate at about 87% or about 30% of the time. Reportedly, fewer N-insertions than the approximately 600-donor mean appeared in an Asian-associated ancestry cluster in a later analysis.

The clonotype originates from a man younger than 40 in good health and CMV-seropositive. What was sequenced was PBMCs. The rearrangement links TRBV18 to TRBJ1-1; a possible D gene is TRBD1 (6 bases). The CDR3 coding sequence is TGTGCCAGCTCACCGGGGGCGAACACTGAAGCTTTCTTT. Amino acids: CASSPGANTEAFF.